These T cell receptor beta chains were read from a single sample in a study of cytomegalovirus exposure and HLA in healthy donors. Clones were sequenced by immunoSEQ multiplex PCR, and TCRdb holds only the in-frame ones, with some missing. The table lists tens of thousands of clones, around 70% of them singletons, with over 5.5% in the top ten. Material for sequencing was PBMCs. The receptors derive from a man aged 25 to 45 in good health and CMV-seronegative. Both conserved end residues are part of each CDR3. D genes are given only for firm matches. Clone size is given for some rows only: seen once, a few or many times, or a class if the clone is expanded.

clone_size | j_call | d_call | v_call | cdr3_nt | cdr3_aa
few | TRBJ1-1 | - | TRBV29-1 | TGCAGCGTTGATACCGCGGGTAGGTCGTCCAACCAAGCTTTCTTT | CSVDTAGRSSNQAFF
- | TRBJ2-7 | TRBD2 | TRBV6-5 | TGTGCCAGCAGTTATCAGACTAGCGGGAGAGGTGAGCAGTACTTC | CASSYQTSGRGEQYF
- | TRBJ2-7 | - | TRBV5-1 | TGCGCCAGCAGGACGGGTAGTACGGGGGAGCAGTACTTC | CASRTGSTGEQYF
few | TRBJ2-3 | - | TRBV6-1 | TGTGCCAGCAGCCCGGGATGGGGAGCCGATACGCAGTATTTT | CASSPGWGADTQYF
- | TRBJ2-1 | - | TRBV6-4 | TGTGCCAGCAGTGACAGTTGGCAGGACAATGAGCAGTTCTTC | CASSDSWQDNEQFF
- | TRBJ1-5 | - | TRBV6-1 | TGTGCCAGCAGTTTACAGGGAAAGGGCAATCAGCCCCAGCATTTT | CASSLQGKGNQPQHF
- | TRBJ1-1 | - | TRBV27 | TGTGCCATCCGGGGGGTGAACACTGAAGCTTTCTTT | CAIRGVNTEAFF
- | TRBJ2-3 | TRBD2 | TRBV6-1 | TGTGCCAGCAGTGAAGCGCTTCTCAGCGGGGCAGATACGCAGTATTTT | CASSEALLSGADTQYF
- | TRBJ2-1 | TRBD2 | TRBV28 | TGTGCCAGCAGCATACTAGCGAAGTGGGACGATGAGCAGTTCTTC | CASSILAKWDDEQFF
- | TRBJ1-6 | - | TRBV5-1 | TGCGCCAGCAGCTTTGCAGGGGTCTATAATTCACCCCTCCACTTT | CASSFAGVYNSPLHF
- | TRBJ2-2 | - | TRBV28 | TGTGCTGGGGAGAGGAGGAACACCGGGGAGCTGTTTTTT | CAGERRNTGELFF
- | TRBJ2-5 | TRBD2 | TRBV4-1 | TGCGCCAGCAGCCCGAATTCACTAGCGGGAGAGGAGACCCAGTACTTC | CASSPNSLAGEETQYF
- | TRBJ1-1 | TRBD1 | TRBV2 | TGTGCCAGCAGTGACGAGGGGGCTGCGAACACTGAAGCTTTCTTT | CASSDEGAANTEAFF
- | TRBJ2-7 | TRBD2 | TRBV10-3 | TGTGCCATCAGTGGGGGGCGGGGGGGCGCAAGCTCCTACGAGCAGTACTTC | CAISGGRGGASSYEQYF
- | TRBJ2-1 | TRBD2 | TRBV27 | TGTGCCAGCAGGGACTCGGGACTAGCGGGACCGAGCTCCTACAATGAGCAGTTCTTC | CASRDSGLAGPSSYNEQFF
- | TRBJ2-2 | - | TRBV5-1 | TGCGCCAGCAGCGCAGCTAGCATAACGGCCGGGGAGCTGTTTTTT | CASSAASITAGELFF
- | TRBJ1-2 | TRBD1 | TRBV19 | TGTGCCAGTAGGATTGATCCGGGACAGGGCTTAGATGATGGCTACACCTTC | CASRIDPGQGLDDGYTF
- | TRBJ2-1 | TRBD2 | TRBV9 | TGTGCCAGCAGCGTAGCAAGCGGGGGGCCGATGGGGGAGCAGTTCTTC | CASSVASGGPMGEQFF
- | TRBJ2-3 | - | TRBV5-1 | TGCGCCAGCGGCTTGGGGGGGACAGGAGGCGATACGCAGTATTTT | CASGLGGTGGDTQYF
- | TRBJ2-7 | TRBD1 | TRBV4-1 | TGCGCCAGCAGGATGGCAGGGGGCCACGAGCAGTACTTC | CASRMAGGHEQYF
- | TRBJ1-5 | - | TRBV19 | TGTGCCAGTAGTATGACTGGGTTAGGCAATCAGCCCCAGCATTTT | CASSMTGLGNQPQHF
once | TRBJ2-4 | TRBD2 | TRBV7-2 | TGTGCCAGCAGCTTGGGACTAGCGGGAGGGCCTAGACCACAGTACTTC | CASSLGLAGGPRPQYF
- | TRBJ1-1 | TRBD1 | TRBV28 | TGTGCCAGCAGTTTATCGCCTCGTGGACAGGGCACTGAAGCTTTCTTT | CASSLSPRGQGTEAFF
- | TRBJ2-7 | TRBD1 | TRBV2 | TGTGCCAGCAGTGAAGCTAGGGACAGCTACGAGCAGTACTTC | CASSEARDSYEQYF
- | TRBJ2-1 | TRBD1 | TRBV11-2 | TGTGCCAGCAGCTTCACAGGGGGTTACAATGAGCAGTTCTTC | CASSFTGGYNEQFF
- | TRBJ2-3 | TRBD2 | TRBV2 | TGTGCCAGCAGGTTAGCGGGGGGTGGCACAGATACGCAGTATTTT | CASRLAGGGTDTQYF
- | TRBJ2-5 | TRBD2 | TRBV27 | TGTGCCAGCAGAACTCTAACTAGCGGGAGGGTCCAAGAGACCCAGTACTTC | CASRTLTSGRVQETQYF
few | TRBJ2-1 | - | TRBV5-4 | TGTGCCAGCAGCTTGGGACAGGGACTGAGCTCCTACAATGAGCAGTTCTTC | CASSLGQGLSSYNEQFF
- | TRBJ2-5 | - | TRBV29-1 | TGCAGCGTTGTGGAGGGAGAGACCCAGTACTTC | CSVVEGETQYF
- | TRBJ1-3 | - | TRBV7-9 | TGTGCCAGCGGGCACTCTGGAAACACCATATATTTT | CASGHSGNTIYF
once | TRBJ2-1 | - | TRBV6-1 | TGTGCCATCCACACAGGGGGGGGAACAAATGAGCAGTTCTTC | CAIHTGGGTNEQFF
- | TRBJ2-7 | - | TRBV10-2 | TGCGCCAGCAGTGAGTCCTATCGACAAGCGGAGTCGTCCTACGAGCAGTACTTC | CASSESYRQAESSYEQYF